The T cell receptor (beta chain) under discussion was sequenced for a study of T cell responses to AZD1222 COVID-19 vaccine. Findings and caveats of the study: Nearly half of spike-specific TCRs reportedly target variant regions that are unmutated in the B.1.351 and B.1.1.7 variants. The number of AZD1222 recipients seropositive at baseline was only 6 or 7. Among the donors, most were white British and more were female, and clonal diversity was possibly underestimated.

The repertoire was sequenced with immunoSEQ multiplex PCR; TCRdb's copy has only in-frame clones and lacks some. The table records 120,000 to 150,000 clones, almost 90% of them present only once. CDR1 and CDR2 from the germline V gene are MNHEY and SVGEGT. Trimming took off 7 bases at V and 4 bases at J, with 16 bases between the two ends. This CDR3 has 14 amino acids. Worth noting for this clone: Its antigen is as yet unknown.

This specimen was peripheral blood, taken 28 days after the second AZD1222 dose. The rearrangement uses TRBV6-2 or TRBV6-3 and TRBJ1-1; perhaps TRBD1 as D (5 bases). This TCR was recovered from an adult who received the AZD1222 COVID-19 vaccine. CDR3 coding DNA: TGTGCCAGCACCCCGCCAGGGAGGGCCACTGAAGCTTTCTTT. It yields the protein CASTPPGRATEAFF.